Sequencing of this TCR beta chain was carried out in a study of spatial heterogeneity in lung cancer. Indicated time point: sample taken at primary tumor resection. More than 70 TRACERx patients with early, untreated non-small cell lung cancer donated samples. With 1 base removed from V and 1 base from J, the gap between germline ends came to 11 bases. Looked up from germline, CDR1 is MGHDK and CDR2 is SYGVNS. This CDR3 has 16 amino acids. This clonotype was counted only a few times. TCRdb re-derived calls from the 5' RACE reads in MiXCR, one entry per CDR3 protein. The sample holds fewer than 45,000 distinct CDR3 sequences; 6.8% are singletons and the top ten take 35% to 55%.

This receptor was obtained from a female donor with early-stage non-small cell lung cancer. This chain connects TRBV25-1 to TRBJ2-4; perhaps TRBD1 as D (6 bases). The sequencing here drew on PBMCs, taken at surgery. CDR3 loop: CASSELTQGAKNIQYF. Here the CDR3 DNA reads TGTGCCAGCAGTGAATTAACCCAGGGGGCCAAAAACATTCAGTACTTC.